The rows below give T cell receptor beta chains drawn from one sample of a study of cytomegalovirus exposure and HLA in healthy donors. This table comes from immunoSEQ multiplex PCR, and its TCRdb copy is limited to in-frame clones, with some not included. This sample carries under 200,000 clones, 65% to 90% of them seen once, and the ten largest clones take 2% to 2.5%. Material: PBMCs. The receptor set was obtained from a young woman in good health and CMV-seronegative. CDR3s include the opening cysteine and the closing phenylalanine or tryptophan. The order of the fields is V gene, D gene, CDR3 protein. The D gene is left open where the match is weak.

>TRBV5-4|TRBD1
CASAPGQGSYEQYF
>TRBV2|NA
CASSYDSLNQPQHF
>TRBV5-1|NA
CASSLARLAGGPNTDTQYF
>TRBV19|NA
CASSITGNTEAFF
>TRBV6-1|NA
CASVYGQGNTEAFF
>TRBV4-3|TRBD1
CASSQDGGPGGYKEQFF
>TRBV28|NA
CASSLDPSYEQYF
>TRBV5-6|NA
CASSSSGLGGLWNGYTF
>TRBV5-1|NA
CASSLEPGVDIYEQYF
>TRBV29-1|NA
CSVVSDSSYEQYF
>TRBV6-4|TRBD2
CASRSGSTPYNEQFF